This T cell receptor beta chain emerged from a study of response to subunit inactivated influenza vaccine. Findings and caveats of the study: Authors suggested each seasonal influenza vaccination recruits few new T cells.

TCRdb recomputed calls from the RT-PCR reads with MiXCR, one row per CDR3 protein. Here the sample spans about 530,000 distinct CDR3 sequences, around 11% being singletons. The table lists this clonotype with a few counts. Its target is not known. V lost 2 bases, J lost 1 base, and 5 bases lay in between. The CDR3 contains 13 residues. The germline V gene has CDR1 ENHRY and CDR2 SYGVKD. The chain combines TRBV10-3 with TRBJ2-5; D unresolved. The receptor was derived from a man aged 50 to 59 who received an inactivated influenza vaccine. The sample was PBMCs from blood, taken on the day of vaccination. The CDR3 protein is CAISERSQETQYF. In nucleotides, the CDR3 is TGTGCCATCAGTGAGCGGAGCCAAGAGACCCAGTACTTC.